The 25 T cell receptor beta chains given below trace back to one sample, sequenced in a study of blood T cell repertoires in COVID-19. The data were produced by immunoSEQ multiplex PCR, yet TCRdb's version contains in-frame clones alone and is incomplete. The profile shows about 310,000 clones, almost 90% of them singletons. Sequenced: peripheral blood. The receptors stem from a woman aged 30 to 39 with COVID-19, enrolled during active disease.

The chain carries TRBV3-1 (or the pseudogene TRBV3-2) and TRBJ2-6, with TRBD2 matching 9 bases. This CDR3 is built from 20 residues. CDR1 and CDR2 (germline): LGHDT, YNNKEL (reference sequence). Trimming at V came to 0 bases and at J to 0 bases, leaving 9 bases not matched to a gene. CDR3 region: CASSQEGWLAGPSGANVLTF. The CDR3 bases are TGTGCCAGCAGCCAAGAGGGGTGGCTAGCGGGGCCCTCTGGGGCCAACGTCCTGACTTTC.

This clone was recorded once. The same CDR3 arises from other DNA sequences in this sample as well. CDR3: CASSLRERGTDTQYF. DNA for the CDR3: TGTGCCAGCAGTTTACGGGAGAGGGGAACAGATACGCAGTATTTT. The chain combines TRBV27 with TRBJ2-3, with a tentative D call TRBD2 (6 bases). Germline lookup yields CDR1 MNHEY and CDR2 SMNVEV (reference sequence). The CDR3 is made up of 15 amino acids. Trimming removed 2 bases from V and 3 bases from J, with 12 bases in between.

This clone appeared a few times. The V gene is TRBV6-1, the J gene TRBJ2-7, with 9 bases lining up with TRBD2. The CDR3 sequence is 16 residues long. CDR1 is MNHNS, CDR2 SASEGT, per germline. V lost 1 base, J lost 0 bases, and 4 bases stayed unmatched. CDR3 region: CASSEGGGRASYEQYF. The CDR3 nucleotides read TGTGCCAGCAGTGAAGGGGGCGGGAGGGCCTCCTACGAGCAGTACTTC.

This clone turned up a few times. The CDR3 DNA reads TGTGCCAGCAGCGCTCCGGTCTACAATGAGCAGTTCTTC. It encodes CASSAPVYNEQFF. The genes are TRBV5-4 and TRBJ2-1, with unresolved D. Trimming took 4 bases from V and 3 from J, leaving 8 bases between them. The CDR3 has 13 residues. Germline CDR1 and CDR2: SGHNT and YYREEE (reference sequence).

The rearrangement joins TRBV9 to TRBJ2-1, with D possibly being TRBD1 (6 bases). Trimming took 3 bases from V and 7 from J, leaving 11 bases between them. CDR1 is SGDLS and CDR2 is YYNGEE in the germline V gene. The CDR3 totals 13 residues. The CDR3 region has the DNA TGTGCCAGCAGCGCCCGGGACACGAATGAGCAGTTCTTC. As protein: CASSARDTNEQFF.

This chain joins TRBV2 and TRBJ1-1; TRBD1 agrees at 8 bases. The CDR3 covers 13 residues. The V gene end was trimmed by 8 bases and the J gene end by 3 bases; junction bases not matched to a gene: 5. Germline-derived CDR1 and CDR2 are SNHLY and FYNNEI. CDR3 sequence: CASDRGSHTEAFF. CDR3 in DNA: TGTGCCAGCGACAGGGGATCGCACACTGAAGCTTTCTTT.

The chain uses TRBV27 and TRBJ2-2; D gene unclear. Germline CDR1 reads MNHEY; CDR2 reads SMNVEV (reference sequence). The CDR3 consists of 13 residues. V lost 8 bases and J 4 bases, leaving 11 bases between the germline ends. In DNA, the CDR3 is TGTGCCAGCCGCTCCTCAGGCACCGGGGAGCTGTTTTTT. This gives the protein CASRSSGTGELFF.

The V and J genes are TRBV11-2 and TRBJ2-7; TRBD1 is a possible D gene (6 bases). The CDR3 extends over 17 amino acids. V gave up 4 bases and J gave up 4 bases, with 23 bases separating them. CDR1 is SGHAT and CDR2 is FQNNGV in the germline V gene. The CDR3, as DNA: TGTGCCAGCAGCTCGCGGCCCCCGCAGGGGAAGTTGTACGAGCAGTACTTC. Its translation: CASSSRPPQGKLYEQYF.

The rearrangement joins TRBV2 to TRBJ1-6; maybe TRBD1 (5 bases). The CDR3 is 14 amino acids. Trimming shortened V by 8 bases and J by 0 bases, and 8 bases separated the two germline ends. Per germline, CDR1 SNHLY and CDR2 FYNNEI. CDR3 nucleotide sequence: TGTGCCAGCCGGGGGAGCTCCTATAATTCACCCCTCCACTTT. This sequence encodes CASRGSSYNSPLHF. Together with reference TRBV2 and TRBJ1-6, the CDR3 gives the full variable domain: EPEVTQTPSHQVTQMGQEVILRCVPISNHLYFYWYRQILGQKVEFLVSFYNNEISEKSEIFDDQFSVERPDGSNFTLKIRSTKLEDSAMYFCASRGSSYNSPLHFGNGTRLTVT.

This chain uses TRBV13 with TRBJ1-5; 9 bases agree with TRBD1. This CDR3 region has 15 residues. Per germline, CDR1 PRHDT and CDR2 FYEKMQ (reference sequence). Trimming at V came to 5 bases and at J to 1 base, leaving 3 bases not matched to a gene. CDR3 region: CASSIGQGSNQPQHF. In nucleotides, the CDR3 is TGTGCCAGCAGCATCGGACAGGGGAGCAATCAGCCCCAGCATTTT. The variable domain in full, with the rest retrieved from reference TRBV13 and TRBJ1-5, is AAGVIQSPRHLIKEKRETATLKCYPIPRHDTVYWYQQGPGQDPQFLISFYEKMQSDKGSIPDRFSAQQFSDYHSELNMSSLELGDSALYFCASSIGQGSNQPQHFGDGTRLSIL.

Concerning this clone itself: Different DNA sequences within this sample yield the same CDR3. V is TRBV18 and J is TRBJ1-2, with TRBD1 matching 7 bases. Per germline, CDR1 KGHSH and CDR2 LQKENI. CDR3 length equals 13 residues. V shed 3 bases and J 4 bases; nucleotides not matched to a gene: 2. The CDR3 here is CASSPGQIYGYTF. The DNA of the CDR3 is TGTGCCAGCTCACCGGGACAGATCTATGGCTACACCTTC.

The J gene is TRBJ1-2, the V gene TRBV28, with unresolved D. The CDR3 covers 15 residues. CDR1 MDHEN and CDR2 SYDVKM come from the germline V gene. V was clipped by 4 bases and J by 4 bases, with 16 bases between them. CDR3: CASSSYSAKIYGYTF. In DNA form, the CDR3 reads TGTGCCAGCAGTTCGTATTCCGCGAAGATCTATGGCTACACCTTC.

This clone has more than one count but fewer than ten. This chain joins TRBV2 and TRBJ2-1; D might be TRBD2 (6 bases). Trimming shortened V by 1 base and J by 6 bases, and 16 bases separated the two germline ends. CDR3 size: 16 residues. Germline CDR1 reads SNHLY; CDR2 reads FYNNEI. The CDR3 nucleotides read TGTGCCAGCAGTGAAGAACGAGGTTTCGGGGGCAATGAGCAGTTCTTC. This gives the protein CASSEERGFGGNEQFF.

The chain links TRBV19 to TRBJ2-2, with 10 bases identical to TRBD1. The CDR3 contains 15 residues. V was clipped by 6 bases and J by 2 bases; unmatched bases: 3. Germline CDR1 LNHDA, CDR2 SQIVND (reference sequence). The CDR3 loop is CASSRDRGNTGELFF. The CDR3 DNA is TGTGCCAGTAGCCGGGACAGGGGCAACACCGGGGAGCTGTTTTTT.

J is TRBJ1-5 and V is TRBV18; D gene uncertain. V was shortened by 5 bases and J by 2 bases, with 13 bases between the two germline ends. Germline V gives CDR1 KGHSH, CDR2 LQKENI. CDR3 length equals 15 residues. CDR3 sequence (DNA): TGTGCCAGCTCAAGAACGGGGATGGGCAATCAGCCCCAGCATTTT. Translating gives CASSRTGMGNQPQHF.

The genes are TRBV28 and TRBJ2-7; 9 positions match TRBD2. The V gene's germline CDR1 is MDHEN and CDR2 SYDVKM. The length of the CDR3 is 15 residues. The J segment lost 4 bases and the V segment lost 1 base, leaving 5 bases of the junction unmatched. The CDR3 region has the DNA TGTGCCAGCAGTTTATCTCTAGCGGGGAGTTACGAGCAGTACTTC. Translating gives CASSLSLAGSYEQYF.

The chain combines TRBV9 with TRBJ1-2, with 8 nucleotides matching TRBD1. V lost 4 bases and J lost 2; bases outside the gene matches: 7. Germline V CDR1 and CDR2: SGDLS, YYNGEE. The CDR3 is 15 amino acids. The CDR3 DNA is TGTGCCAGCAGCCCCCGGACAGGGACAAACTATGGCTACACCTTC. Translating gives CASSPRTGTNYGYTF. The whole variable domain, filled in from reference TRBV9 and TRBJ1-2, reads DSGVTQTPKHLITATGQRVTLRCSPRSGDLSVYWYQQSLDQGLQFLIQYYNGEERAKGNILERFSAQQFPDLHSELNLSSLELGDSALYFCASSPRTGTNYGYTFGSGTRLTVV.

The chain combines TRBV7-8 with TRBJ1-1; D unclear. CDR3 length equals 14 residues. Germline CDR1 reads SGHVS; CDR2 reads FQNEAQ. Trimming left V 1 base short and J 1 base short, with 7 bases between. The DNA of the CDR3 is TGTGCCAGCAGCTTAGGGCATTCGAACACTGAAGCTTTCTTT. It yields the protein CASSLGHSNTEAFF.

Points on this clone: Different DNA sequences within this sample yield the same CDR3. The rearrangement links TRBV5-1 to TRBJ1-1; 7 nucleotides agree with TRBD1. The CDR3 loop spans 14 amino acids. With 1 base clipped from V and 3 bases from J, the junction kept 3 bases outside the gene matches. Germline V gene lookup returns CDR1 SGHRS and CDR2 YFSETQ. The CDR3 nucleotides are TGCGCCAGCAGCTTGAGACAGGGTGACACTGAAGCTTTCTTT. The encoded protein is CASSLRQGDTEAFF.

The sample holds many counts of this clone. The identical CDR3 is also encoded by other nucleotide sequences in the sample. V is TRBV2 and J is TRBJ1-1; 7 bases fit TRBD1. Germline V gives CDR1 SNHLY, CDR2 FYNNEI. After removal of 8 bases from V and 1 base from J, the junction contained 4 bases not matched to a gene. The CDR3 totals 13 residues. As DNA, the CDR3 is TGTGCCAGCCGGGGACAGAGGAACACTGAAGCTTTCTTT. It codes for CASRGQRNTEAFF.

The rearrangement links TRBV2 to TRBJ2-7, with 7 bases lining up with TRBD1. The CDR3 sequence is 13 residues long. The germline V gene encodes CDR1 SNHLY and CDR2 FYNNEI. The V and J ends lost 2 bases and 6 bases, in that order; junction bases with no gene match: 4. The CDR3 reads CASSETGVGEQYF. The DNA of the CDR3 is TGTGCCAGCAGTGAAACAGGGGTTGGCGAGCAGTACTTC.

This sequence joins TRBV27 and TRBJ1-6; 8 bases are a match to TRBD1. Unmatched junction bases numbered 10, after V lost 3 bases and J lost 6 bases. This CDR3 is 17 amino acids long. CDR1 MNHEY and CDR2 SMNVEV come from the germline V gene (reference sequence). CDR3 nucleotides: TGTGCCAGCAGTTTTTCTCCCTCCAGGGGGCCTAATTCACCCCTCCACTTT. It specifies CASSFSPSRGPNSPLHF.

This chain uses TRBV12-3 or TRBV12-4 with TRBJ1-2; the D is unclear. Trimming took off 3 bases at V and 7 bases at J, with 12 bases between the two ends. The CDR3 is made up of 13 amino acids. CDR3 DNA: TGTGCCAGCAGTTTCCCGGGAAATGGTGGCTACACCTTC. Translating gives CASSFPGNGGYTF.

The chain carries TRBV2 and TRBJ2-2; TRBD1 matches at 8 bases. V was pared by 6 bases and J by 4 bases, with 10 bases of the junction left unmatched. The germline V gene encodes CDR1 SNHLY and CDR2 FYNNEI. The CDR3 runs to 16 residues. The CDR3 here is CASRGVRGQGTGELFF. CDR3 nucleotide sequence: TGTGCCAGCAGAGGGGTCAGGGGGCAGGGCACCGGGGAGCTGTTTTTT. Based on the CDR3 plus reference TRBV2 and TRBJ2-2, the full variable domain is EPEVTQTPSHQVTQMGQEVILRCVPISNHLYFYWYRQILGQKVEFLVSFYNNEISEKSEIFDDQFSVERPDGSNFTLKIRSTKLEDSAMYFCASRGVRGQGTGELFFGEGSRLTVL.

The V call is TRBV3-1 (or the pseudogene TRBV3-2), the J call TRBJ2-7, with 14 bases that match TRBD2. Unmatched junction bases numbered 10, after V lost 2 bases and J lost 4 bases. CDR1 and CDR2 (germline): LGHDT, YNNKEL (reference sequence). The CDR3 covers 18 residues. In DNA form, the CDR3 reads TGTGCCAGCAGCCAATACGCGACTAGCGGGAGGGCCTCATACGAGCAGTACTTC. This gives the protein CASSQYATSGRASYEQYF.